One and the same sample provided the 14 T cell receptor beta chains below, sequenced in a study of cytomegalovirus exposure and HLA in healthy donors. Researchers ran the PCR with 60 Vbeta and 13 Jbeta primers. Here immunoSEQ multiplex PCR was the method, and the copy in TCRdb shows in-frame clones only, minus some. Among around 170,000 clones, roughly 75% were seen once, and the ten largest hold less than 2%. The specimen was PBMCs. The receptors come from a young woman in good health and CMV-seronegative.

The chain employs TRBV9 and TRBJ1-3, with 7 bases fitting TRBD1. The CDR3 runs to 14 residues. J was trimmed by 2 bases and V by 1 base; bases with no gene match: 0. In germline, CDR1 is SGDLS, CDR2 YYNGEE. For the CDR3, the DNA is TGTGCCAGCAGCGTAACAGGGGCTGGAAACACCATATATTTT. Amino acid sequence: CASSVTGAGNTIYF.

This clone was observed a single time. The chain employs TRBV7-9 and TRBJ1-2, with 10 bases aligning to TRBD1. The CDR3 length is 15 residues. The ends lost 1 base at V and 7 bases at J; junction bases unmatched: 6. Germline V gene lookup returns CDR1 SEHNR and CDR2 FQNEAQ (reference sequence). DNA for the CDR3: TGTGCCAGCAGCTTAGTTGGGACAGGGGCCCTTGGCTACACCTTC. The encoded protein is CASSLVGTGALGYTF.

The chain joins TRBV30 to TRBJ1-2, with a tentative D call TRBD1 (5 bases). Germline-derived CDR1 and CDR2 are GTSNPN and SVGIG (reference sequence). V shed 3 bases and J shed 2 bases, with 13 bases lying between them. This CDR3 region has 14 residues. The CDR3 coding sequence is TGTGCCTGGAGCACCTTACAGGCGAACTATGGCTACACCTTC. Its protein product is CAWSTLQANYGYTF.

V is TRBV19 and J is TRBJ1-5, with 10 bases matching TRBD1. The CDR3 sequence is 16 residues long. The germline V gene encodes CDR1 LNHDA and CDR2 SQIVND (reference sequence). V lost 5 bases, J lost 6 bases, and 10 bases stayed unmatched. CDR3 sequence reads: CASSPARQGASQPQHF. CDR3 nucleotides: TGTGCCAGTAGTCCAGCCAGACAGGGGGCCTCTCAGCCCCAGCATTTT.

In nucleotides, the CDR3 is TGCGCCAGCAGCCAAGATAGATCGAGCGGGGGGTACGAGCAGTACTTC. The encoded protein is CASSQDRSSGGYEQYF. The V gene is TRBV4-1, the J gene TRBJ2-7; 9 bases map to TRBD2. Germline-derived CDR1 and CDR2 are MGHRA and YSYEKL. J was trimmed by 4 bases and V by 0 bases; bases with no gene match: 7. There are 16 residues in the CDR3.

The rearrangement uses TRBV14 and TRBJ1-1; D might be TRBD1 (6 bases). Germline V gene data show CDR1 as SGHDN and CDR2 as FVKESK. With 4 bases removed from V and 6 bases from J, the gap between germline ends came to 9 bases. CDR3 length: 12 residues. Here the CDR3 reads CASSRQAAEAFF. The CDR3 DNA reads TGTGCCAGCAGCCGACAGGCCGCTGAAGCTTTCTTT.

The chain joins TRBV6-5 to TRBJ1-2; no reliable D call. This CDR3 comprises 13 residues. The germline V gene has CDR1 MNHEY and CDR2 SVGAGI. The ends were cut back, 0 bases at V and 2 bases at J, with 4 bases in the middle. This chain's CDR3 is CASSYSGNYGYTF. In DNA form, the CDR3 reads TGTGCCAGCAGTTACTCGGGCAACTATGGCTACACCTTC.

V is TRBV21-1 and J is TRBJ1-2; the table calls TRBD1, which could not be checked here. TRBV21-1 is described as a pseudogene. This CDR3 has 13 residues. CDR3 in amino acids: CASSKVGRDGYTF. The DNA of the CDR3 is TGTGCCAGCAGCAAAGTGGGCAGGGATGGCTACACCTTC.

The chain joins TRBV30 to TRBJ2-5; D perhaps matches TRBD1 (6 bases). V lost 2 bases, J lost 2 bases, and 9 bases lay in between. CDR1 and CDR2 from the germline V gene are GTSNPN and SVGIG (reference sequence). The CDR3 consists of 13 residues. In DNA, the CDR3 is TGTGCCTGGAGTAGGGGGAATCAAGAGACCCAGTACTTC. This gives the protein CAWSRGNQETQYF.

This clone was observed a single time. The chain joins TRBV30 to TRBJ2-2, with 14 bases identical to TRBD2. The germline gives CDR1 GTSNPN, CDR2 SVGIG (reference sequence). The trim removed 7 bases at V and 6 bases at J, leaving 10 bases unmatched. This CDR3 contains 16 residues. This chain's CDR3 is CAFDQGLAGESGELFF. Here the CDR3 DNA reads TGTGCCTTCGACCAGGGACTAGCGGGGGAATCCGGGGAGCTGTTTTTT. Full variable domain (outside the CDR3, taken from reference TRBV30 and TRBJ2-2): SQTIHQWPATLVQPVGSPLSLECTVEGTSNPNLYWYRQAAGRGLQLLFYSVGIGQISSEVPQNLSASRPQDRQFILSSKKLLLSDSGFYLCAFDQGLAGESGELFFGEGSRLTVL.

This clone was seen a handful of times. The CDR3 region has the DNA TGTGCCAGCACCAAGGGACAGGGGGCTAATGAGCAGTTCTTC. The encoded protein is CASTKGQGANEQFF. The chain couples TRBV6-5 to TRBJ2-1, with 12 positions matching TRBD1. CDR1 is MNHEY and CDR2 is SVGAGI in the germline V gene. CDR3 length: 14 amino acids. The V gene end was trimmed by 7 bases and the J gene end by 7 bases; junction bases not matched to a gene: 5.

CDR3 coding DNA: TGTGCCAGCAGTTACTCATACAGGGCGCTCTACAATGAGCAGTTCTTC. Protein sequence: CASSYSYRALYNEQFF. This chain uses TRBV6-5 with TRBJ2-1, with D maybe TRBD1 (6 bases). V was clipped by 0 bases and J by 3 bases, with 12 bases between them. CDR3 length equals 16 residues. In germline, CDR1 is MNHEY, CDR2 SVGAGI.

The chain has TRBV5-1 and TRBJ1-6, with 7 bases that match TRBD1. Per germline, CDR1 SGHRS and CDR2 YFSETQ. CDR3 length equals 17 residues. With 4 bases clipped from V and 0 bases from J, the junction kept 7 bases outside the gene matches. CDR3 protein: CASSLGTADSYNSPLHF. CDR3 DNA: TGCGCCAGCAGCCTCGGGACAGCCGACTCCTATAATTCACCCCTCCACTTT.

The chain recombines TRBV19 with TRBJ1-5; possibly TRBD1 for D (6 bases). CDR3 length: 15 amino acids. V dropped 5 bases and J dropped 4 bases, with 15 bases sitting between them. CDR1 is LNHDA, CDR2 SQIVND, per germline (reference sequence). The CDR3 loop reads CASSFRQADNQPQHF. CDR3 bases: TGTGCCAGTAGTTTTAGACAGGCCGATAATCAGCCCCAGCATTTT.